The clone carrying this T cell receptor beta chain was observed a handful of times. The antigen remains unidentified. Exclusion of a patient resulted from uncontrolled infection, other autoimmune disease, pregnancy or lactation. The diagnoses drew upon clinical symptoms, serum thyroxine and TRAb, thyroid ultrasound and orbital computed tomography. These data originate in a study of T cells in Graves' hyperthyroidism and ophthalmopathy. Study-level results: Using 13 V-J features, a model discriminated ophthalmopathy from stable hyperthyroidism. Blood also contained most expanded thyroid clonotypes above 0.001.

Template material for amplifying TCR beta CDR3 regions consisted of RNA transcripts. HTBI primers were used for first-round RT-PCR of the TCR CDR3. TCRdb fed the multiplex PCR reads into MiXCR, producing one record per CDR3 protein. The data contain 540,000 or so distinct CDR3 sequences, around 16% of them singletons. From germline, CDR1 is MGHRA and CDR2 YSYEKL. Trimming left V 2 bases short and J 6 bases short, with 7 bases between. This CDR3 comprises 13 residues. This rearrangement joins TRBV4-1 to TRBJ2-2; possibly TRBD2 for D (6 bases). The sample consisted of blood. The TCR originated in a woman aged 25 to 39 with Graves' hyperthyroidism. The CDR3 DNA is TGCGCCAGCAGCCAACGACTAGCCGGGGAGCTGTTTTTT. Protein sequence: CASSQRLAGELFF.